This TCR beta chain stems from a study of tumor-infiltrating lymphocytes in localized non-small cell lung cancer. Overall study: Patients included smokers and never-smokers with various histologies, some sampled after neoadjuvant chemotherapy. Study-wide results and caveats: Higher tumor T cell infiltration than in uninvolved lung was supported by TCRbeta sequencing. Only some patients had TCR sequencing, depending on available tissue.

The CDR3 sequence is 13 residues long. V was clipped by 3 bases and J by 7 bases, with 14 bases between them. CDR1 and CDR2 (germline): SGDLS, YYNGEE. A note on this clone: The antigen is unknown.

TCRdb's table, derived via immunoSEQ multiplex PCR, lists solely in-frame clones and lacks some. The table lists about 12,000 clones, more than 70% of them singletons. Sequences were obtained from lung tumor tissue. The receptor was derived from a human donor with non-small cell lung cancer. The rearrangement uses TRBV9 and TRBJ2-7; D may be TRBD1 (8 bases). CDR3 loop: CASSETGGGEQYF. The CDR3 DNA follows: TGTGCCAGCAGCGAAACAGGGGGGGGTGAGCAGTACTTC. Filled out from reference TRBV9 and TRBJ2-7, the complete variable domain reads DSGVTQTPKHLITATGQRVTLRCSPRSGDLSVYWYQQSLDQGLQFLIQYYNGEERAKGNILERFSAQQFPDLHSELNLSSLELGDSALYFCASSETGGGEQYFGPGTRLTVT.